This T cell receptor (beta chain) was observed in a study of blood T cell repertoires in COVID-19. Study information: Italy, Spain and the United States were the sources of the convalescent and acute COVID-19 samples. Sources were T cells, B-cell-depleted T cells, or PBMCs; the material itself was cDNA or gDNA.

The CDR3 loop spans 14 amino acids. Germline loops: CDR1 MNHEY, CDR2 SVGAGI. V lost 10 bases to trimming and J lost 5 bases; unmatched junction nucleotides: 13. How the authors handled the data: Nucleated cell counts were estimated from reference gene primer amplification. The repertoire was sequenced with immunoSEQ multiplex PCR; TCRdb's copy has only in-frame clones and lacks some. V and J calls and clone size are those listed in that table; D and trimming were worked out from the DNA. Found here are 42,000 or so clones, around 76% of them singletons; the top ten hold about 27%. The material sequenced was peripheral blood. This sequence joins TRBV6-5 and TRBJ1-1, with 7 bases matching TRBD1. The source is an elderly man with acute or convalescent COVID-19. For the CDR3, the DNA is TGTGCCACAGGGGTCACAGGGGCTAGGACTGAAGCTTTCTTT. It translates to CATGVTGARTEAFF.